The T cell receptor beta chain described here comes from a study of T cell changes during pregnancy in multiple sclerosis. The CDR3 covers 14 residues. V lost 7 bases to trimming and J lost 3 bases; unmatched junction nucleotides: 4. Germline-derived CDR1 and CDR2 are LNHDA and SQIVND (reference sequence). Repertoires were generated with immunoSEQ multiplex PCR, while TCRdb's copy carries only in-frame clones and drops some. The sample carries around 83,000 clones, 80% to 95% recorded once. The sample here was CD4+ T cells from peripheral blood mononuclear cells, taken in the second trimester of pregnancy. The gene calls are TRBV19 and TRBJ2-1; TRBD2 agrees at 9 bases. This TCR derives from a female donor with multiple sclerosis, enrolled in a pregnancy study. CDR3 region: CASNKREDYNEQFF. The CDR3 DNA reads as TGTGCCAGTAATAAGCGGGAGGACTACAATGAGCAGTTCTTC.